Sequencing of this T cell receptor beta chain was carried out in a study of OX40 agonist ivuxolimab in advanced cancers. Study overall: The patients received ivuxolimab by intravenous route every 2 weeks at 0.01 to 10 mg/kg. Study results and limitations: With doses of 0.1-3.0 mg/kg, partial responders showed among the lowest clonal expansion. The average count of expanded clones was higher among CD8+ T cells than among CD4+.

Produced via immunoSEQ multiplex PCR; TCRdb's table is partial and in-frame only. The data show 12,000 to 15,000 clones, with about three quarters seen just once and 16% held by the top ten. This CDR3 has 14 amino acids. Germline assignment: CDR1 SGHRS and CDR2 YFSETQ. The trim removed 5 bases at V and 0 bases at J, leaving 3 bases unmatched. It was autoimmune disease history or systemic immunosuppression that excluded patients. A remark on this clone: Its antigen is unknown.

This TCR was sampled from an adult with an advanced solid tumor such as melanoma, head and neck, liver or kidney cancer. The chain links TRBV5-1 to TRBJ2-7, with TRBD2 identical over 9 bases. The sequencing here drew on CD4+ or CD8+ T cells sorted from blood, taken in a trial of the OX40 agonist ivuxolimab. The CDR3 nucleotides are TGCGCCAGCAGTGCGGGGGGGAGCTCCTACGAGCAGTACTTC. Amino acid sequence: CASSAGGSSYEQYF. Full variable domain (missing parts from reference TRBV5-1 and TRBJ2-7): KAGVTQTPRYLIKTRGQQVTLSCSPISGHRSVSWYQQTPGQGLQFLFEYFSETQRNKGNFPGRFSGRQFSNSRSEMNVSTLELGDSALYLCASSAGGSSYEQYFGPGTRLTVT.